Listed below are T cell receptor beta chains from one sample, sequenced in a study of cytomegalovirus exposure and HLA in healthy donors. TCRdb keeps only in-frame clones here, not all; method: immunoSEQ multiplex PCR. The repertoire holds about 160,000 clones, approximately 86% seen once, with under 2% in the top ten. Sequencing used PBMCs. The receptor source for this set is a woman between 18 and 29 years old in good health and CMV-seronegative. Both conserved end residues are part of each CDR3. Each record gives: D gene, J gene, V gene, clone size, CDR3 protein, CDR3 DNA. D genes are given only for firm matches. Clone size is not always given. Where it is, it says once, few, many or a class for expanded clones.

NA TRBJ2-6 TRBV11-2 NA CASSLGNGYGANVLTF TGTGCCAGCAGCTTGGGCAATGGATACGGGGCCAACGTCCTGACTTTC
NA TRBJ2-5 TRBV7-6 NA CASSLGATQETQYF TGTGCCAGCAGCTTAGGGGCGACCCAAGAGACCCAGTACTTC
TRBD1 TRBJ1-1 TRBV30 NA CAWTGQLNTEAFF TGTGCCTGGACGGGACAGTTGAACACTGAAGCTTTCTTT
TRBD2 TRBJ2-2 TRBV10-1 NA CASSERAGGPVAGELFF TGCGCCAGCAGTGAGCGGGCGGGAGGCCCTGTCGCCGGGGAGCTGTTTTTT
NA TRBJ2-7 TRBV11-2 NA CASSPTGYEQYF TGTGCCAGCAGCCCGACAGGTTACGAGCAGTACTTC
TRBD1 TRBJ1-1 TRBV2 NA CASSEQGDWNTEAFF TGTGCCAGCAGTGAGCAGGGGGACTGGAACACTGAAGCTTTCTTT
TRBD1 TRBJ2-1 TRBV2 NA CASSVDSGQLTNEQFF TGTGCCAGCAGTGTTGATTCGGGACAGCTTACCAATGAGCAGTTCTTC
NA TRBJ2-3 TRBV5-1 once CASSQPQVSTGTQYF TGCGCCAGCAGCCAGCCACAGGTGTCCACAGGTACGCAGTATTTT
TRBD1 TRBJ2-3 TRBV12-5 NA CASGLARQGFTDTQYF TGTGCTAGTGGTTTGGCCAGACAGGGCTTCACAGATACGCAGTATTTT
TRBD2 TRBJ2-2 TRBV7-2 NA CASSLVGSGRVGELFF TGTGCCAGCAGCTTAGTGGGTAGCGGGAGAGTCGGGGAGCTGTTTTTT
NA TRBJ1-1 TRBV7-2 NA CASSFLSRGREGAFF TGTGCCAGCAGCTTCCTGTCCAGGGGAAGGGAGGGGGCTTTCTTT
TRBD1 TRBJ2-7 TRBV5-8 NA CASSFGTGGSEQYF TGTGCCAGCAGCTTCGGGACAGGGGGGAGCGAGCAGTACTTC
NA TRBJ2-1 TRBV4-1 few CASSRSSGNEQFF TGCGCCAGCAGCCGGTCCTCGGGCAATGAGCAGTTCTTC
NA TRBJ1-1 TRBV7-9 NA CASSREAVMNTEAFF TGTGCCAGCAGTCGCGAGGCAGTCATGAACACTGAAGCTTTCTTT
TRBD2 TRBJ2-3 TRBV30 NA CAWSPAGGTDTQYF TGTGCCTGGAGCCCAGCGGGGGGCACAGATACGCAGTATTTT
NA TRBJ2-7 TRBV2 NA CASMDSSYEQYF TGTGCCAGCATGGACAGCTCCTACGAGCAGTACTTC
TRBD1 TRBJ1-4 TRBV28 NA CASTLGQGPEKLFF TGTGCCAGCACCTTGGGACAGGGCCCTGAAAAACTGTTTTTT
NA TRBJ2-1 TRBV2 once CASRHAAGREQFF TGTGCCAGCAGACATGCCGCGGGTCGGGAGCAGTTCTTC
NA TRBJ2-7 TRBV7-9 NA CSSSYQGGSYEQYF TGTTCCAGCAGCTACCAGGGGGGTTCCTACGAGCAGTACTTC
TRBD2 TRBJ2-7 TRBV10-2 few CASSEGLAGFLSYEQYF TGCGCCAGCAGTGAGGGACTAGCGGGCTTCCTCTCCTACGAGCAGTACTTC
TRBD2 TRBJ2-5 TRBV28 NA CASSFGLAGGAGETQYF TGTGCCAGCAGTTTTGGACTAGCGGGAGGGGCGGGAGAGACCCAGTACTTC
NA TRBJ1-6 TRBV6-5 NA CASSLRETNSPLHF TGTGCCAGCAGCCTCCGGGAGACAAATTCACCCCTCCACTTT
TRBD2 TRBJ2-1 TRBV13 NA CASSLTVVTSGVEQFF TGTGCCAGCAGCTTAACTGTTGTGACTAGCGGTGTTGAGCAGTTCTTC
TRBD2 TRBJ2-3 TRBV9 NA CASSALAGGPVDTQYF TGTGCCAGCAGCGCCTTAGCGGGAGGGCCGGTGGATACGCAGTATTTT
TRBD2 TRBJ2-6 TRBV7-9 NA CASSTWGGSGANVLTF TGTGCCAGCTCGACCTGGGGGGGGTCAGGGGCCAACGTCCTGACTTTC
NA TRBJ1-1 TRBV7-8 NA CASSFSRTEAFF TGTGCCAGCAGCTTTAGTCGGACTGAAGCTTTCTTT
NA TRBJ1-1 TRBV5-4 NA CASSSGQARAEAFF TGTGCCAGCAGCTCGGGACAAGCGCGGGCTGAAGCTTTCTTT
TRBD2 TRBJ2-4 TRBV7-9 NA CASSSGGPRTKNIQYF TGTGCCAGCAGCTCGGGGGGGCCGAGGACCAAAAACATTCAGTACTTC
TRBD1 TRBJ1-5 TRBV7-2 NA CASSLGQGEQPQHF TGTGCCAGCAGCTTAGGACAGGGGGAACAGCCCCAGCATTTT
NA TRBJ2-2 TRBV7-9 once CASSQGSGELFF TGTGCCAGCTCTCAGGGAAGCGGGGAGCTGTTTTTT
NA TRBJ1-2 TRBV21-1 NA CAMGPRNGYTF TGTGCCATGGGGCCCCGCAATGGCTACACCTTC
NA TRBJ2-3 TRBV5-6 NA CASSVTGTDTQYF TGTGCCAGCAGCGTCACAGGGACAGATACGCAGTATTTT
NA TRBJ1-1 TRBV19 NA CASSIAHTGPTEAFF TGTGCCAGTAGTATAGCCCATACAGGGCCCACTGAAGCTTTCTTT
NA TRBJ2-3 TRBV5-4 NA CASSLGTERDTQYF TGTGCCAGCAGCCTCGGGACTGAGCGAGATACGCAGTATTTT
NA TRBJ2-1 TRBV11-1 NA CASSPRDNEQFF TGTGCCAGCAGCCCGAGGGACAATGAGCAGTTCTTC
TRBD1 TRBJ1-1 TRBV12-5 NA CASGLVPGTGGTAFF TGTGCTAGTGGTTTGGTTCCCGGGACAGGGGGCACGGCTTTCTTT
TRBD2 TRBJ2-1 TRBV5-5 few CASSLGTSDDNEQFF TGTGCCAGCAGCCTCGGGACTAGCGACGACAATGAGCAGTTCTTC
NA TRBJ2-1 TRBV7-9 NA CASRDTAEGEQFF TGTGCCAGCAGGGATACAGCGGAAGGTGAGCAGTTCTTC
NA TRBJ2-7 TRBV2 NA CASSVAGLPGDEQYF TGTGCCAGCAGTGTGGCGGGACTCCCCGGGGACGAGCAGTACTTC
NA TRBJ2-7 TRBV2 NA CASIGEISYEQYF TGTGCCAGCATTGGGGAGATCTCCTACGAGCAGTACTTC
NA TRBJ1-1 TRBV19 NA CASSATVNTEAFF TGTGCCAGTAGCGCTACAGTGAACACTGAAGCTTTCTTT
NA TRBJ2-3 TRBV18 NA CASSPVLSTDTQYF TGTGCCAGCTCACCAGTTCTCAGCACAGATACGCAGTATTTT
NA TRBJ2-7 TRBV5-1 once CASSLARLGEQYF TGCGCCAGCAGCTTGGCAAGACTTGGGGAGCAGTACTTC
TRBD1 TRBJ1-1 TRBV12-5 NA CASGQQGAEAFF TGTGCTAGTGGTCAACAGGGGGCTGAAGCTTTCTTT
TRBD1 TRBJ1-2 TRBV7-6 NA CASSSGGATGGIGYTF TGTGCCAGCAGCTCCGGGGGGGCGACAGGGGGCATTGGCTACACCTTC
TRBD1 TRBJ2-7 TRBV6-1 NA CASSDGGQGLSYEQYF TGTGCCAGCAGTGATGGTGGACAGGGGCTCTCCTACGAGCAGTACTTC
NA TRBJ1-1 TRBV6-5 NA CASSPRSSAGTEAFF TGTGCCAGCAGCCCTCGATCAAGTGCCGGGACTGAAGCTTTCTTT
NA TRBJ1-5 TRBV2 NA CASSATSSNQPQHF TGTGCCAGCAGTGCAACCAGTAGCAATCAGCCCCAGCATTTT
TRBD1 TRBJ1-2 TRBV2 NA CASSPTGGGLNYGYTF TGTGCCAGCAGTCCGACAGGGGGGGGCCTTAACTATGGCTACACCTTC
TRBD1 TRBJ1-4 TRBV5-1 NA CASSFTTGLREKLFF TGCGCCAGCAGCTTTACGACAGGGTTACGAGAAAAACTGTTTTTT
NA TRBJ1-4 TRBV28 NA CASSLDRTNEKLFF TGTGCCAGCAGCCTCGACAGGACTAATGAAAAACTGTTTTTT
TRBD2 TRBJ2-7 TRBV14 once CASSQLAETYEQYF TGTGCCAGCAGCCAACTAGCGGAGACCTACGAGCAGTACTTC
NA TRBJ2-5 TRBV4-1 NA CASSPRGGTEQETQYF TGCGCCAGCAGTCCGCGAGGCGGGACCGAGCAAGAGACCCAGTACTTC
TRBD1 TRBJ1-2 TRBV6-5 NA CASSYDRAFHGYTF TGTGCCAGCAGCTATGACAGGGCCTTTCATGGCTACACCTTC
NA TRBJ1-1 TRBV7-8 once CASSPETASNTEAFF TGTGCCAGCAGCCCCGAGACAGCCTCGAACACTGAAGCTTTCTTT
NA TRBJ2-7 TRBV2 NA CASSELPGGEQYF TGTGCCAGCAGTGAGTTGCCCGGGGGCGAGCAGTACTTC
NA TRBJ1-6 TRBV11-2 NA CASSGRGPSSYNSPLHF TGTGCCAGCAGCGGAAGGGGCCCGAGCTCCTATAATTCACCCCTCCACTTT